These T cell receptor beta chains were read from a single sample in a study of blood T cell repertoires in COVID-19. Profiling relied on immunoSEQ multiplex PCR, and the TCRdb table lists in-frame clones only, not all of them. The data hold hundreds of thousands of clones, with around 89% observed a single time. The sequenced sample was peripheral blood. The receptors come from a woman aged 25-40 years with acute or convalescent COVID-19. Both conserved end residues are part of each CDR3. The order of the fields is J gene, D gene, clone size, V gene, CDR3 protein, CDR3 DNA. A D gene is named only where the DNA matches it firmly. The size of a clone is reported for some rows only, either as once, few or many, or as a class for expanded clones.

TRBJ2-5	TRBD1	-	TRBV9	CASSETGVGETQYF	TGTGCCAGCAGCGAAACAGGGGTGGGGGAGACCCAGTACTTC
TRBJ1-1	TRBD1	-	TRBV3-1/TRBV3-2	CASSLAGGAAEAFF	TGTGCCAGCAGCCTAGCAGGGGGCGCGGCTGAAGCTTTCTTT
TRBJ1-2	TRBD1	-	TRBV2	CASSPFRRGQDGYTF	TGTGCCAGCAGTCCCTTCCGCAGGGGGCAGGATGGCTACACCTTC
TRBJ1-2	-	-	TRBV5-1	CASSLEQGKDGYTF	TGCGCCAGCAGCTTGGAGCAGGGAAAGGACGGCTACACCTTC
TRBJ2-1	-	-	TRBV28	CASSFLQGRGNNEQFF	TGTGCCAGCAGTTTTCTCCAGGGGAGAGGAAACAATGAGCAGTTCTTC
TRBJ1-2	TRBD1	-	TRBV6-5	CASGDREENYGYTF	TGTGCCAGCGGAGACAGGGAGGAAAACTATGGCTACACCTTC
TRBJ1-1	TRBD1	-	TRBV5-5	CASSLTGGNTEAFF	TGTGCCAGCAGCTTGACAGGGGGGAACACTGAAGCTTTCTTT
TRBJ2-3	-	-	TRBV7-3	CASSSSPSGTLGDTQYF	TGTGCCAGCAGCTCTTCCCCGTCGGGGACTCTAGGAGATACGCAGTATTTT
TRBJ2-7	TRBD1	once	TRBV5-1	CASSLEGAPYEQYF	TGCGCCAGCAGCTTGGAGGGGGCCCCCTACGAGCAGTACTTC
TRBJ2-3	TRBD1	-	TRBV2	CASSPWTGRDTDTQYF	TGTGCCAGCAGTCCCTGGACAGGTAGGGACACAGATACGCAGTATTTT
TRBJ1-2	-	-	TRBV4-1	CASSQPEGRGYTF	TGCGCCAGCAGCCAGCCGGAGGGCCGAGGCTACACCTTC
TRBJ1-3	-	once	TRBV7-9	CASSLAGELGNTIYF	TGTGCCAGCAGCTTAGCTGGAGAACTCGGAAACACCATATATTTT
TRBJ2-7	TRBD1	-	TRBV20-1	CSTDRAYEQYF	TGCAGTACGGACAGGGCGTACGAGCAGTACTTC
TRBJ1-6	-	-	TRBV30	CAWSITGHNSPLHF	TGTGCCTGGAGTATCACAGGGCATAATTCACCCCTCCACTTT
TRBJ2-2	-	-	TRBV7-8	CASSLARGGPTGELFF	TGTGCCAGCAGCTTAGCAAGGGGGGGCCCCACCGGGGAGCTGTTTTTT
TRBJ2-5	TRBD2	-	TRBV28	CASSLLVAGDQETQYF	TGTGCCAGCAGTTTACTGGTAGCGGGGGACCAAGAGACCCAGTACTTC
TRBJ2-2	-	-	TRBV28	CASSETYNTGELFF	TGTGCCAGCAGTGAGACATATAACACCGGGGAGCTGTTTTTT
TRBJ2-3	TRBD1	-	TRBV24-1	CATSGTGITDTQYF	TGTGCCACCAGTGGGACAGGGATAACAGATACGCAGTATTTT
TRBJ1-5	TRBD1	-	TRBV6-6	CASSRSGQLHSNQPQHF	TGTGCCAGCAGTAGATCGGGACAGTTACATAGCAATCAGCCCCAGCATTTT
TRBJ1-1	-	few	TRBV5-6	CASSLRNGDTEAFF	TGTGCCAGCAGCTTGAGGAACGGGGACACTGAAGCTTTCTTT
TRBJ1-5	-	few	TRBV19	CASSSSRAVRSQPQHF	TGTGCCAGTAGTTCTTCCAGGGCAGTGAGAAGTCAGCCCCAGCATTTT
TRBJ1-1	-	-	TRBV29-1	CSVGVPGRMNTEAFF	TGCAGCGTTGGCGTCCCGGGGAGAATGAACACTGAAGCTTTCTTT
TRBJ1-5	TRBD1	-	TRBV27	CASKKQGTSNQPQHF	TGTGCCAGCAAGAAACAGGGGACCAGCAATCAGCCCCAGCATTTT
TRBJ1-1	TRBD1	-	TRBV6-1	CASSERNAGGNTEAFF	TGTGCCAGCAGTGAAAGGAATGCAGGGGGGAACACTGAAGCTTTCTTT
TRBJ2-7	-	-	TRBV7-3	CASSLRSGQGYEQYF	TGTGCCAGCAGCCTACGATCGGGACAAGGGTACGAGCAGTACTTC
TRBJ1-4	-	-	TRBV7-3	CASSLKPEGKLFF	TGTGCCAGCAGCTTAAAACCGGAGGGAAAACTGTTTTTT
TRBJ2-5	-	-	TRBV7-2	CASSPSGGRETQYF	TGTGCCAGCAGCCCCTCCGGGGGACGGGAGACCCAGTACTTC
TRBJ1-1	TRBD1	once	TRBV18	CASSPGQGGNTEAFF	TGTGCCAGCTCACCCGGACAGGGCGGGAACACTGAAGCTTTCTTT
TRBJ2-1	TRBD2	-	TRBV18	CASSRGLAGYNEQFF	TGTGCCAGCTCCCGAGGACTAGCGGGGTACAATGAGCAGTTCTTC
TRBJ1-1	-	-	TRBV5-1	CASRENTQNTEAFF	TGCGCCAGCAGGGAGAACACTCAGAACACTGAAGCTTTCTTT
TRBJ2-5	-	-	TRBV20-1	CSGYRRETQYF	TGCAGTGGTTACAGGCGGGAGACCCAGTACTTC
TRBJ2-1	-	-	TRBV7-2	CASSLRSSYNEQFF	TGTGCCAGCAGCTTGCGGAGCTCCTACAATGAGCAGTTCTTC
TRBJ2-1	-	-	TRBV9	CASSSLGGDEQFF	TGTGCCAGCAGCTCCCTCGGAGGGGATGAGCAGTTCTTC
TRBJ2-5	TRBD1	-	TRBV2	CASRGRTGGFETQYF	TGTGCCAGCAGGGGAAGGACAGGGGGCTTTGAGACCCAGTACTTC
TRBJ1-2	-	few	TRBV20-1	CSASQGTNYGYTF	TGCAGTGCTAGTCAGGGGACTAACTATGGCTACACCTTC
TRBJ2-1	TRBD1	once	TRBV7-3	CASSKEVVGQGANEQFF	TGTGCCAGCAGCAAAGAGGTAGTGGGACAGGGGGCAAATGAGCAGTTCTTC
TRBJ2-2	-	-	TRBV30	CAWSDRGGELFF	TGTGCCTGGAGTGACCGGGGCGGGGAGCTGTTTTTT
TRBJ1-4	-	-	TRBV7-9	CASSLVVGLVEKLFF	TGTGCCAGCAGCTTAGTCGTCGGGTTGGTTGAAAAACTGTTTTTT
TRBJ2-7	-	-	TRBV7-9	CASSFGALYEQYF	TGTGCCAGCAGCTTTGGGGCCCTCTACGAGCAGTACTTC
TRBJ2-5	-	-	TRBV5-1	CASSQGGQYQETQYF	TGCGCCAGCAGCCAGGGTGGCCAGTACCAAGAGACCCAGTACTTC
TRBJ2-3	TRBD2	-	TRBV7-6	CASSRDSGGGTDTQYF	TGTGCCAGCAGCCGAGATAGCGGGGGGGGCACAGATACGCAGTATTTT
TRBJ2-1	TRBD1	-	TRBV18	CASSPSLGTGGNEQFF	TGTGCCAGCTCACCTTCTCTTGGGACAGGGGGCAATGAGCAGTTCTTC
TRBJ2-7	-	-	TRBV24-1	CATSDFGGEQYF	TGTGCCACCAGTGATTTCGGGGGAGAGCAGTACTTC
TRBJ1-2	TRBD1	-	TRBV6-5	CASRRTGPIGYTF	TGTGCCAGCAGGAGGACAGGGCCCATTGGCTACACCTTC
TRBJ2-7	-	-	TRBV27	CASSFLGRSYEQYF	TGTGCCAGCAGTTTTCTTGGGCGCTCCTACGAGCAGTACTTC
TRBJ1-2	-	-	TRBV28	CASGQAGYGYTF	TGTGCCAGCGGGCAGGCGGGCTATGGCTACACCTTC